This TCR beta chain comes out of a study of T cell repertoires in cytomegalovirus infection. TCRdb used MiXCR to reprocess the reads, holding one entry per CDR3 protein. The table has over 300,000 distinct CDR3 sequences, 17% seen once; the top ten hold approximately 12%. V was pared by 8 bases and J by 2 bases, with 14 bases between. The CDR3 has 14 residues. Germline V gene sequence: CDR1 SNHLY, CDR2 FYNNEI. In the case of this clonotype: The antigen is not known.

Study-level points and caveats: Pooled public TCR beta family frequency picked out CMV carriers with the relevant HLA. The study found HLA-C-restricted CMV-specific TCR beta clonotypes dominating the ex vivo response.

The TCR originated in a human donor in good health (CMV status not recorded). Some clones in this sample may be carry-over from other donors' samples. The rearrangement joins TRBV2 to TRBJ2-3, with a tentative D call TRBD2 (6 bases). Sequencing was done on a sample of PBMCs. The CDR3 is CASAAGLPTDTQYF. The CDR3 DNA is TGTGCCAGCGCGGCGGGGCTCCCCACAGATACGCAGTATTTT. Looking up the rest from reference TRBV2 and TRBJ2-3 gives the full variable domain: EPEVTQTPSHQVTQMGQEVILRCVPISNHLYFYWYRQILGQKVEFLVSFYNNEISEKSEIFDDQFSVERPDGSNFTLKIRSTKLEDSAMYFCASAAGLPTDTQYFGPGTRLTVL.